The T cell receptor beta chain under discussion was sequenced for a study of blood T cell repertoires in COVID-19 (dated by TCRdb to 2018 to 2021). Some background on the complete study: Collaborator samples came from the United States, Italy and Spain and covered acute and convalescent phases of COVID-19. Where available, HLA class I and class II types were obtained from metadata supplied by the sample provider rather than from assay-based typing. Sample metadata almost always included a de-identified subject ID, COVID-19 status, age in years and sex. The repertoires were released in a freely available public database intended as a resource for research on the immune response to SARS-CoV-2. The material from the prospective study consisted of cDNA or gDNA derived from T cells, B-cell-depleted T cells, or PBMCs. The samples were drawn from the first 160 participants of the ongoing ImmuneRACE study and from some 1,300 subjects provided by 6 global collaborators. Deeply sampled blood TCRbeta repertoires from subjects exposed to, actively infected with, or recovered from COVID-19 were included in the dataset. General conclusions and limits of the study: Clinical and demographic metadata were provided uncurated, with the amount varying by source and participant.

The immunoSEQ Assay, a bias-controlled multiplex PCR, was used to amplify TCRbeta CDR3 regions from genomic DNA. On the authors' methods: Nucleated cell counts per sample were estimated from amplification of reference gene primers within the assay. Sequence reads were collapsed and filtered to measure the absolute abundance of every unique TCRbeta CDR3 rearrangement. For each sample, productive Simpson clonality was calculated as the square root of Simpson's diversity index across productive rearrangements. TCRdb retrieved this table from immuneACCESS and kept in-frame rearrangements only. Not all clones are present; in checked studies, unresolved V genes account for under half, and no reason is known for the remainder. That table gives V, J and clone size, and the DNA gave D and trimming. This sample holds 120,000 or so clones; around 90% were observed only once. 3.5% to 4% of the sample rests with the top ten.

From its cysteine to its phenylalanine, the CDR3 spans 17 amino acids. Only CDR3 DNA remains: 51 bases, in frame from the first base. V is cut back by 0 bases and J by 10 bases, with 13 bases in the junction unmatched. CDR1 and CDR2 were assigned from the germline V gene (reference sequence) as LNHNV and YYDKDF. At one collaborating source in Seattle, patients were enrolled during active infection and were followed longitudinally through the course of disease. Whole blood was collected in K2EDTA tubes by collaborating institutions according to the institutions' own protocols. Collaborator samples were shipped for TCRbeta analysis as frozen whole blood, isolated PBMCs, or DNA extracted from either sample type. Remarks on this clone: Its binding antigen is unknown. The record has no base qualities; no much larger clone is one base away.

This sequence uses TRBV15 and TRBJ2-1, and TRBD1 matches 9 of the central bases. Sample: peripheral blood. This TCR was recovered from a woman aged 55-70 years with COVID-19, enrolled during active disease. The bases are TGTGCCACCAGCAGAGATCTACAGGGGGCTGGATACAGAGAGCAGTTCTTC. It is translated as CATSRDLQGAGYREQFF. This CDR3, with the reference TRBV15 and TRBJ2-1 proteins standing in past its ends, gives the full variable domain DAMVIQNPRYQVTQFGKPVTLSCSQTLNHNVMYWYQQKSSQAPKLLFHYYDKDFNNEADTPDNFQSRRPNTSFCFLDIRSPGLGDTAMYLCATSRDLQGAGYREQFFGPGTRLTVL.